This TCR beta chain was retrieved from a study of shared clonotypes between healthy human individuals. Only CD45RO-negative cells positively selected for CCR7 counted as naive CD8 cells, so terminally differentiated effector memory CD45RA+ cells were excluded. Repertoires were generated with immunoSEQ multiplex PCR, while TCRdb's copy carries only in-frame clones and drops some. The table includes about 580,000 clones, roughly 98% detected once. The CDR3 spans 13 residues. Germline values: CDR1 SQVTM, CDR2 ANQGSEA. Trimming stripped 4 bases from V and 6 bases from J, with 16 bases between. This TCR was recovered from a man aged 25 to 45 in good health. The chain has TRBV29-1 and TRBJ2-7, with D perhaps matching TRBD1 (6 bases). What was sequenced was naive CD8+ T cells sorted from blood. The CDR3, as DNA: TGCAGCGTTGTGGAACAGGGTGGAAGCGAGCAGTACTTC. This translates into CSVVEQGGSEQYF.